This record looks at one T cell receptor (beta chain) sequence and its context. Its specificity is unknown. This CDR3 region has 16 residues. Trimming took 6 bases from V and 2 from J, leaving 17 bases between them. Germline V gene lookup returns CDR1 MDHEN and CDR2 SYDVKM. The sample belongs to a study of cytomegalovirus exposure and HLA in healthy donors. Use of 60 Vbeta and 13 Jbeta primers characterized the PCR. The repertoire was sequenced with immunoSEQ multiplex PCR; TCRdb's copy has only in-frame clones and lacks some. This table has fewer than 45,000 clones, 70% to 80% appearing once. The study's findings and limits: Presence/absence analyses rested on an assumption that sequencing depth was roughly uniform across donors.

V is TRBV28 and J is TRBJ1-3; TRBD1 is a possible D gene (5 bases). Sequenced sample: PBMCs. The origin of this receptor is a woman in her 30s in good health and CMV-seropositive. CDR3 bases: TGTGCCAGCAGGGGCCACAGGCCTGGGCCTGGAAACACCATATATTTT. The encoded protein is CASRGHRPGPGNTIYF.